These T cell receptor beta chains were read from a single sample in a study of shared clonotypes between healthy human individuals. The table came from immunoSEQ multiplex PCR; TCRdb's copy has only in-frame clones and leaves some out. The sample has 2 million to 3 million clones; 80% to 95% are singletons. The specimen sequenced was naive CD4+ T cells from PBMCs. The receptors were sampled from a man in his late teens or twenties in good health. Some clones in this sample may be carry-over from other donors' samples. Both conserved end residues are part of each CDR3. The D gene is left open where the match is weak. Size tells how often a clone was seen (once, few, many) or the class of an expanded clone, and some rows leave it out.

clone size,J gene,D gene,V gene,CDR3 protein,CDR3 DNA
.,TRBJ2-2,.,TRBV10-1,CASQGGNTGELFF,TGCGCCAGCCAGGGCGGAAACACCGGGGAGCTGTTTTTT
.,TRBJ1-2,.,TRBV2,CASIQETNYGYTF,TGTGCCAGCATTCAGGAAACTAACTATGGCTACACCTTC
.,TRBJ2-5,.,TRBV29-1,CSVFGLGETQYF,TGCAGCGTTTTTGGATTGGGGGAGACCCAGTACTTC
.,TRBJ2-3,TRBD2,TRBV29-1,CNVGVGRGDTQYF,TGCAACGTTGGGGTGGGGAGGGGAGATACGCAGTATTTT
.,TRBJ2-3,.,TRBV7-9,CASSVEGPDTQYF,TGTGCCAGCAGTGTCGAGGGCCCAGATACGCAGTATTTT
.,TRBJ2-5,.,TRBV7-2,CASSRGWETQYF,TGTGCCAGCAGCCGGGGGTGGGAGACCCAGTACTTC
once,TRBJ1-1,TRBD1,TRBV10-3,CAISVRDRGDVNTEAFF,TGTGCCATCAGTGTCCGGGACAGGGGGGATGTGAACACTGAAGCTTTCTTT
.,TRBJ1-2,TRBD1,TRBV7-2,CASSAGQGVPSDGYTF,TGTGCCAGCAGCGCCGGACAGGGGGTACCGTCGGATGGCTACACCTTC
.,TRBJ2-2,TRBD2,TRBV5-1,CASSGLAGTNTGELFF,TGCGCCAGCAGCGGCCTAGCGGGTACGAACACCGGGGAGCTGTTTTTT
.,TRBJ2-1,.,TRBV6-1,CASTPMGASYNEQFF,TGTGCCAGCACGCCCATGGGGGCCTCCTACAATGAGCAGTTCTTC
.,TRBJ1-2,.,TRBV2,CASKSVFYTF,TGTGCCAGCAAAAGTGTATTCTACACCTTC
few,TRBJ1-1,TRBD1,TRBV11-3,CASSSGQGVVQAFF,TGTGCCAGCAGCTCTGGACAGGGGGTGGTTCAAGCTTTCTTT
.,TRBJ2-7,.,TRBV9,CASSVEGDPYEQYF,TGTGCCAGCAGCGTAGAGGGCGACCCCTACGAGCAGTACTTC
.,TRBJ1-1,TRBD1,TRBV2,CASSVNRDRGTEAFF,TGTGCCAGCAGTGTCAATCGGGACAGGGGCACTGAAGCTTTCTTT
once,TRBJ2-7,.,TRBV10-3,CAISGDSGSYEQYF,TGTGCCATCAGTGGGGACTCCGGCTCCTACGAGCAGTACTTC
.,TRBJ1-1,.,TRBV30,CAWSVGTNTEAFF,TGTGCCTGGAGTGTCGGGACTAACACTGAAGCTTTCTTT
.,TRBJ2-5,TRBD2,TRBV10-3,CAISAGLAGQETQYF,TGTGCCATCAGCGCGGGACTAGCGGGGCAAGAGACCCAGTACTTC
.,TRBJ2-3,.,TRBV7-3,CASSPGQPSTDTQYF,TGTGCCAGCAGCCCAGGACAGCCTAGCACAGATACGCAGTATTTT
.,TRBJ2-3,.,TRBV7-2,CASSPPGDTQYF,TGTGCCAGCAGCCCCCCTGGGGATACGCAGTATTTT
.,TRBJ1-1,.,TRBV9,CASSPRGLAFEAFF,TGTGCCAGCAGCCCCCGTGGTTTGGCTTTCGAAGCTTTCTTT
.,TRBJ1-4,.,TRBV28,CASSSPLGKRANEKLFF,TGTGCCAGCAGTTCACCTCTAGGGAAGAGGGCTAATGAAAAACTGTTTTTT
once,TRBJ2-3,TRBD2,TRBV5-4,CASSPKAGGFLGDTQYF,TGTGCCAGCAGCCCGAAAGCGGGAGGGTTTTTGGGAGATACGCAGTATTTT
once,TRBJ1-4,TRBD1,TRBV6-1,CASSGQGVREKLFF,TGTGCCAGCAGTGGGCAGGGGGTCCGGGAAAAACTGTTTTTT
.,TRBJ2-2,TRBD1,TRBV5-1,CASSLGGSYTGELFF,TGCGCCAGCAGCTTAGGGGGCTCGTACACCGGGGAGCTGTTTTTT
.,TRBJ1-1,.,TRBV7-9,CASSLRLGNTEAFF,TGTGCCAGCAGCTTAAGATTAGGGAACACTGAAGCTTTCTTT
.,TRBJ1-4,.,TRBV28,CASSSLGGPTNEKLFF,TGTGCCAGCAGTTCCCTGGGGGGACCTACTAATGAAAAACTGTTTTTT
.,TRBJ2-1,.,TRBV9,CASSVEAGLFNEQFF,TGTGCCAGCAGCGTAGAGGCGGGACTGTTCAATGAGCAGTTCTTC
.,TRBJ2-5,.,TRBV18,CASSHSTQGGETQYF,TGTGCCAGCTCACATAGCACCCAGGGGGGTGAGACCCAGTACTTC
.,TRBJ2-2,.,TRBV19,CASSIGPLNTGELFF,TGTGCCAGTAGTATTGGACCGCTGAACACCGGGGAGCTGTTTTTT
.,TRBJ2-3,TRBD2,TRBV5-6,CASSPSGRGTDTQYF,TGTGCCAGCAGCCCTAGCGGGAGAGGTACAGATACGCAGTATTTT
.,TRBJ2-7,.,TRBV28,CASSVGPHYEQYF,TGTGCCAGCAGCGTGGGACCGCACTACGAGCAGTACTTC
.,TRBJ1-2,.,TRBV30,CAWTATNYGYTF,TGTGCCTGGACAGCGACCAACTATGGCTACACCTTC
.,TRBJ1-1,TRBD1,TRBV5-4,CASSLAGGDTEAFF,TGTGCCAGCAGCTTGGCAGGGGGAGACACTGAAGCTTTCTTT
.,TRBJ2-3,TRBD1,TRBV2,CASSGQGSDTQYF,TGTGCCAGCAGTGGACAGGGCTCAGATACGCAGTATTTT
.,TRBJ2-7,TRBD2,TRBV5-1,CASSLTSGTYEQYF,TGCGCCAGCAGCTTGACTAGCGGGACATACGAGCAGTACTTC
once,TRBJ2-2,.,TRBV7-3,CASSLTPQTNTGELFF,TGTGCCAGCAGCTTAACCCCTCAAACGAACACCGGGGAGCTGTTTTTT
.,TRBJ2-3,TRBD2,TRBV7-3,CASSIGLAPLGTDTQYF,TGTGCCAGCAGCATCGGACTAGCGCCTCTCGGCACAGATACGCAGTATTTT
.,TRBJ1-4,TRBD1,TRBV5-5,CASSLSSTGSEKLFF,TGTGCCAGCAGCCTGAGTTCGACAGGGAGTGAAAAACTGTTTTTT
.,TRBJ2-1,.,TRBV28,CASSLLPGNSYNEQFF,TGTGCCAGCAGTTTATTGCCAGGGAACTCCTACAATGAGCAGTTCTTC
.,TRBJ1-1,TRBD1,TRBV7-2,CASSQDRGRVITEAFF,TGTGCCAGCAGCCAAGACAGGGGGCGAGTGATAACTGAAGCTTTCTTT
.,TRBJ1-4,TRBD1,TRBV19,CASSDTGANEKLFF,TGTGCCAGTAGTGATACAGGGGCTAATGAAAAACTGTTTTTT
.,TRBJ1-1,.,TRBV5-1,CASHAQGTINTEAFF,TGCGCCAGCCACGCCCAGGGGACAATCAACACTGAAGCTTTCTTT
.,TRBJ2-4,TRBD1,TRBV5-1,CASSLSTGSKNIQYF,TGCGCCAGCAGCTTATCGACAGGGTCCAAAAACATTCAGTACTTC
few,TRBJ1-2,TRBD1,TRBV6-5,CASSYRRDRDGYTF,TGTGCCAGCAGTTACCGGAGGGACAGGGATGGCTACACCTTC
.,TRBJ1-3,.,TRBV4-2,CASSSTGGAGGNTIYF,TGTGCCAGCAGCTCAACTGGGGGGGCAGGTGGAAACACCATATATTTT
few,TRBJ1-4,.,TRBV5-1,CASSSGRGDEKLFF,TGCGCCAGCAGCTCCGGCAGAGGTGACGAAAAACTGTTTTTT
.,TRBJ1-3,TRBD1,TRBV4-3,CASSQERLGQGFGNTIYF,TGCGCCAGCAGCCAAGAACGACTGGGACAGGGATTTGGAAACACCATATATTTT
.,TRBJ1-5,.,TRBV4-1,CASSQWDGYSNQPQHF,TGCGCCAGCAGCCAATGGGACGGGTATAGCAATCAGCCCCAGCATTTT
.,TRBJ2-5,.,TRBV11-2,CASSSLGRSGETQYF,TGTGCCAGCAGCTCCCTGGGGCGCTCCGGAGAGACCCAGTACTTC
.,TRBJ2-3,.,TRBV27,CASSLPPTAYGGTQYF,TGTGCCAGCAGTTTGCCCCCCACGGCCTACGGCGGTACGCAGTATTTT
.,TRBJ2-3,TRBD2,TRBV19,CASTRTSGLSSPQYF,TGTGCCAGTACCCGGACTAGCGGGCTCTCCTCCCCCCAGTATTTT
.,TRBJ2-1,.,TRBV5-1,CASRPGSNEQFF,TGCGCCAGCAGGCCGGGATCCAATGAGCAGTTCTTC
.,TRBJ2-5,.,TRBV9,CASSQPSYGETQYF,TGTGCCAGCAGCCAACCCTCTTACGGGGAGACCCAGTACTTC
.,TRBJ1-1,.,TRBV7-3,CASSPRRSNTEAFF,TGTGCCAGCAGCCCCCGAAGATCGAACACTGAAGCTTTCTTT
.,TRBJ2-7,.,TRBV28,CASSLTGPYEQYF,TGTGCCAGCAGTTTGACAGGCCCCTACGAGCAGTACTTC
once,TRBJ2-1,.,TRBV2,CASTESLAGSQFF,TGTGCCAGCACAGAATCACTAGCAGGGTCGCAGTTCTTC
once,TRBJ2-5,TRBD2,TRBV4-2,CASSQVVAGGPETQYF,TGTGCCAGCAGCCAAGTTGTAGCGGGAGGGCCGGAGACCCAGTACTTC
.,TRBJ1-6,.,TRBV6-6,CASSWLGPSNNSPLHF,TGTGCCAGCAGTTGGCTGGGACCGTCAAACAATTCACCCCTCCACTTT
.,TRBJ2-1,TRBD2,TRBV30,CAWSGLAGDREQFF,TGTGCCTGGAGCGGACTAGCGGGAGACCGAGAGCAGTTCTTC